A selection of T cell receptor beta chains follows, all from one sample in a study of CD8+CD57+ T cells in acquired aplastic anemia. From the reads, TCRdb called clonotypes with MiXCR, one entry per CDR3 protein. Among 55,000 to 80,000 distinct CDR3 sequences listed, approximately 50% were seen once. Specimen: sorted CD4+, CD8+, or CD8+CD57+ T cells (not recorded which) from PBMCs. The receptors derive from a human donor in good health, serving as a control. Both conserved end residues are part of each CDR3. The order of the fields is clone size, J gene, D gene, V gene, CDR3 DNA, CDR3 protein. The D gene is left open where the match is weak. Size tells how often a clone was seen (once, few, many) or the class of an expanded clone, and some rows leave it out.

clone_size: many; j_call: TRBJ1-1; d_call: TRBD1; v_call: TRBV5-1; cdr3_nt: TGCGCCAGCAGCTTGGGGGACAGGGCTTTTACTTGCACTGAAGCTTTCTTT; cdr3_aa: CASSLGDRAFTCTEAFF
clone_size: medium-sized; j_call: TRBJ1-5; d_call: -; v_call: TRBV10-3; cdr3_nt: TGTGCCATCAGTGACTCCAGGGGCAATCAGCCCCAGCATTTT; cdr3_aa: CAISDSRGNQPQHF
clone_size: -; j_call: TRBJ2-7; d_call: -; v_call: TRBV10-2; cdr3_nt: TGCGCCAGCAGTGAGCCCGGGAGCGGCTACGAGCAGTACTTC; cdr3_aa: CASSEPGSGYEQYF
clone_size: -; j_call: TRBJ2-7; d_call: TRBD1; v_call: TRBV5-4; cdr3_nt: TGTGCCAGCAGCTCGGGACAGGGCGAAAACGAGCAGTACTTC; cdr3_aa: CASSSGQGENEQYF
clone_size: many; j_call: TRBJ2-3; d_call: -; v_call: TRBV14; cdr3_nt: TGTGCCAGCAGCCTTCCTAGGGGGACCAGCACAGATACGCAGTATTTT; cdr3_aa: CASSLPRGTSTDTQYF
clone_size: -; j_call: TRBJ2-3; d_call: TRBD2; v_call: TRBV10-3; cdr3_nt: TGTGCCATCAGTGAGTCCAGCGGGGGGGGTGATACGCAGTATTTT; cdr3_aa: CAISESSGGGDTQYF
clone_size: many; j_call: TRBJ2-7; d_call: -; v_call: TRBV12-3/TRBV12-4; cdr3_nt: TGTGCCAGCAGTCACGTGATGGTGAGCTCCTACGAGCAGTACTTC; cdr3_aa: CASSHVMVSSYEQYF
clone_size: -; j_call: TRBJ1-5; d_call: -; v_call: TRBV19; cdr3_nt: TGTGCCAGTAGATCAGGGAGCCTACTGGGGCCCCAGCATTTT; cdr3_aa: CASRSGSLLGPQHF
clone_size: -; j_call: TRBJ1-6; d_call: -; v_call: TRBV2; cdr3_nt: TGTGCCACCAAAACGGGGGCCAGTAATTCACCCCTCCACTTT; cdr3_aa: CATKTGASNSPLHF
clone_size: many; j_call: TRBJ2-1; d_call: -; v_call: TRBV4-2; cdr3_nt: TGTGCCAGCAGCCAAGCCGCCTTCGGTGGGAATGAGCAGTTCTTC; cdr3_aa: CASSQAAFGGNEQFF
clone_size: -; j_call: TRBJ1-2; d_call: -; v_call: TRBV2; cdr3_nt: TGTGCCAGCAGTGAACTGGGACCCTATGGCTACACCTTC; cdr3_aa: CASSELGPYGYTF
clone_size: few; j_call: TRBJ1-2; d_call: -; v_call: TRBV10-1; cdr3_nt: TGCGCCAGCAGTGAGTTAAGGGGAAGGGACTATGGCTACACCTTC; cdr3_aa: CASSELRGRDYGYTF
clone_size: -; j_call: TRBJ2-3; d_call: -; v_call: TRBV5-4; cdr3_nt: TGTGCCAGCAGCTATGAAGCGGGAGATACGCAGTATTTT; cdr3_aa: CASSYEAGDTQYF
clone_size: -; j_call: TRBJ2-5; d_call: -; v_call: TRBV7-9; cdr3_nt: TGTGCTAGCAGATCCGGGGCTGAAGAGACCCAGTACTTC; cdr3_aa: CASRSGAEETQYF
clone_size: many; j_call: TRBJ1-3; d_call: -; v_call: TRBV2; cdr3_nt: TGTGCCACGACCTCCCAGGGCTCTGGAAACACCATATATTTT; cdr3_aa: CATTSQGSGNTIYF
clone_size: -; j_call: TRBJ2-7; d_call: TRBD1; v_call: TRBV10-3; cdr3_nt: TGTGCCAGCACCCCGGGACAGGGGGCGATCTACGAGCAGTACTTC; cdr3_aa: CASTPGQGAIYEQYF
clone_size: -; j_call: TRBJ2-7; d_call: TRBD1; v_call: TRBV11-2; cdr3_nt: TGTGCCAGCAGCTCCCCCTCCGGGACAGCCGACTACGAGCAGTACTTC; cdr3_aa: CASSSPSGTADYEQYF
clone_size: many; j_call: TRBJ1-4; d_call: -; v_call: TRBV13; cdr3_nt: TGTGCCAGCAGCTTACAGGGTCAGGGCCCCAATGAAAAACTGTTTTTT; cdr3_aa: CASSLQGQGPNEKLFF
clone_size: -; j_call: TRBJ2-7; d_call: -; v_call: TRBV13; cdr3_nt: TGTGCCAGCAGCTCCCGGGACTTGAGCTACGAGCAGTACTTC; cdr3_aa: CASSSRDLSYEQYF
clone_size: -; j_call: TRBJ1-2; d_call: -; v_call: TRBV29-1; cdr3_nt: TGCAGCGTCGAGGGAAGGGAGAGTGGCTACACCTTC; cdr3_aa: CSVEGRESGYTF
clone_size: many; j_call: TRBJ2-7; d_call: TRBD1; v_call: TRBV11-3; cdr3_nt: TGTGCCAGCAGCTTACATCCCGGACAGGGGTTCCCCTCGGGGTCCTACGAGCAGTACTTC; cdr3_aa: CASSLHPGQGFPSGSYEQYF
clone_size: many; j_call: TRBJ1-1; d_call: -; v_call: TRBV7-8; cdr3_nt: TGTGCCAGCAGCTCGGAGACAGACACGAACACTGAAGCTTTCTTT; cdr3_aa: CASSSETDTNTEAFF
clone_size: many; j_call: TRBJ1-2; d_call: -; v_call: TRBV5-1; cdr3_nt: TGCGCCAGCAGCTTGGGTTGGCTGAGCCCCTATGGCTACACCTTC; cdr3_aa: CASSLGWLSPYGYTF
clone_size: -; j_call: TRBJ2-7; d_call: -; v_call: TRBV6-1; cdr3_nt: TGTGCCAGCAGCCAGGGACGGGGCTACGAGCAGTACTTC; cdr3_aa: CASSQGRGYEQYF
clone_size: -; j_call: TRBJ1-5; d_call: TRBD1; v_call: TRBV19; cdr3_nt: TGTGCCAGTAAGGCTACAGGGGGCAATCAGCCCCAGCATTTT; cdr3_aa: CASKATGGNQPQHF
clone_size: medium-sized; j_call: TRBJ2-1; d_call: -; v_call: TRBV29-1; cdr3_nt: TGCAGCGTTGTGGAAAACTACAATGAGCAGTTCTTC; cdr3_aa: CSVVENYNEQFF
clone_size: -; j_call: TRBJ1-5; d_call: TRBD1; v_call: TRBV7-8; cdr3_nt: TGTGCCAGCAGCTCGAGGAGGACAGGGGACGGTCAGCCCCAGCATTTT; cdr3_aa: CASSSRRTGDGQPQHF
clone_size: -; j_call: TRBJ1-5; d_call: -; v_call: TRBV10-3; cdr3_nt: TGTGCCATCAGGGGGGAGGGAGATCAGCCCCAGCATTTT; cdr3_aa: CAIRGEGDQPQHF
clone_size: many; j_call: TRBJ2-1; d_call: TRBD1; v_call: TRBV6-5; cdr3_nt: TGTGCCAGTGGACAGGGGAACTCCTACAATGAGCAGTTCTTC; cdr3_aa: CASGQGNSYNEQFF
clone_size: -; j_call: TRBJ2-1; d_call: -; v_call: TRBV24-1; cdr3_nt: TGTGCCACCAGTGAGGCCAGGCCGTTCCCCTACAATGAGCAGTTCTTC; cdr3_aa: CATSEARPFPYNEQFF
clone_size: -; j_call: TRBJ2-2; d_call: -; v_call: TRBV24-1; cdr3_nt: TGTGCCACCAGTGATGTACCCCCGAACACCGGGGAGCTGTTTTTT; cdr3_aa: CATSDVPPNTGELFF
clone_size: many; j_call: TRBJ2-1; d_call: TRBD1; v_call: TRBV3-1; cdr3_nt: TGTGCCAGCAGCTCGCCGGGACAGGCTTATACCTATCACAATGAGCAGTTCTTC; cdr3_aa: CASSSPGQAYTYHNEQFF
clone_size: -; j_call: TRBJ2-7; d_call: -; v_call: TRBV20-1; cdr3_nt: TGCAGTGCTACCAGACAGTCCGATCCCTACGAGCAGTACTTC; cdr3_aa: CSATRQSDPYEQYF
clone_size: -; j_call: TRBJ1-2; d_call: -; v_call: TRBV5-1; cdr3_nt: TGCGCCAGCAGCTTCCTGACAGTGGGGGATGGCTACACCTTC; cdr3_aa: CASSFLTVGDGYTF
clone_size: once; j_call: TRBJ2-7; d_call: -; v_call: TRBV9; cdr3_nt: TGTGCCAGCAGCGTAGGCTACGCTATATCCTACGAGCAGTACTTC; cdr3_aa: CASSVGYAISYEQYF
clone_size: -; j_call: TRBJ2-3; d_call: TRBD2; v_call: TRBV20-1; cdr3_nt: TGCAGTGCTCCAGCGGGGGGTGATACGCAGTATTTT; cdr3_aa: CSAPAGGDTQYF
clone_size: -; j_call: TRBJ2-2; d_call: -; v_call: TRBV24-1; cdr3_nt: TGTGCCACCAGTGATCACCGGGTAGGGAACACCGGGGAGCTGTTTTTT; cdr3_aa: CATSDHRVGNTGELFF
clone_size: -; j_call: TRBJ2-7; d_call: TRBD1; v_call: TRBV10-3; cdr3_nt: TGTGCCTGGAGCGCGGACAGGGGGCCCGAGCAGTACTTC; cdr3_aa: CAWSADRGPEQYF
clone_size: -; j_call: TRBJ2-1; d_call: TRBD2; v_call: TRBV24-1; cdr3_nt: TGTGCCACCAGTGACCGACTAGCGGGGTCCCGAGGTGAGCAGTTCTTC; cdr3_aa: CATSDRLAGSRGEQFF
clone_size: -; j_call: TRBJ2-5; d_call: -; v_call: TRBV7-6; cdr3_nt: TGTGCCAGCAGTTCACTTGAGCAAGAGACCCAGTACTTC; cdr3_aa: CASSSLEQETQYF
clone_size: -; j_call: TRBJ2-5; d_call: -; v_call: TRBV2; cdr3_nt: TGTGCCAGCACCCTTTCGCAAGAGACCCAGTACTTC; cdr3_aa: CASTLSQETQYF
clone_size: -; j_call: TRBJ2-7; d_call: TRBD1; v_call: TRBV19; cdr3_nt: TGTGCCAGTAGTTCGGGGACAGGGTCAGCCGAGCAGTACTTC; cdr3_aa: CASSSGTGSAEQYF
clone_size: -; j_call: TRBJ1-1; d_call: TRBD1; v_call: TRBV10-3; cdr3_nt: TGTGCCATCCAGACAGGGGTGAACACTGAAGCTTTCTTT; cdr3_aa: CAIQTGVNTEAFF
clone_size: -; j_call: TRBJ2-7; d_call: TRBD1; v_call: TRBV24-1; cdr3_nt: TGTGCCACCAGTGATGACAGGGTCAGCTCCTACGAGCAGTACTTC; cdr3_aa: CATSDDRVSSYEQYF
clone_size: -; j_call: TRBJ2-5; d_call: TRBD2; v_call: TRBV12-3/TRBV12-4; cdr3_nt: TGTGCCAGCAGCTTTGGACTAGACGAGACCCAGTACTTC; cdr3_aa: CASSFGLDETQYF